A single T cell receptor beta chain is shown here with its context. This sample stems from a study of blood T cell repertoires in COVID-19. In the study overall: There were acute and convalescent COVID-19 samples, and they came from the United States, Italy and Spain. Nucleic acid was either cDNA or gDNA, and it came from T cells, B-cell-depleted T cells, or PBMCs.

With 1 base clipped from V and 9 bases from J, the junction kept 8 bases outside the gene matches. CDR1 LGHNA and CDR2 YSLEER come from the germline V gene. The CDR3 has 16 amino acids. Methods used by the authors: Scientists estimated how many nucleated cells there were by amplifying reference gene primers. Repertoires were generated with immunoSEQ multiplex PCR, while TCRdb's copy carries only in-frame clones and drops some. That table is the source of V, J and clone size, and D and trimming were worked out from the DNA. The sample lists over 50,000 clones; just over 85% were seen once. Sequencing was done on a sample of peripheral blood. The chain is built from TRBV4-3 and TRBJ2-1; 11 bases fit TRBD2. This sequence was found in a man older than 75 with acute or convalescent COVID-19. The CDR3 region is CASSQVPSGGWSEQFF. The CDR3 coding sequence is TGCGCCAGCAGCCAAGTACCTAGCGGGGGGTGGAGTGAGCAGTTCTTC.